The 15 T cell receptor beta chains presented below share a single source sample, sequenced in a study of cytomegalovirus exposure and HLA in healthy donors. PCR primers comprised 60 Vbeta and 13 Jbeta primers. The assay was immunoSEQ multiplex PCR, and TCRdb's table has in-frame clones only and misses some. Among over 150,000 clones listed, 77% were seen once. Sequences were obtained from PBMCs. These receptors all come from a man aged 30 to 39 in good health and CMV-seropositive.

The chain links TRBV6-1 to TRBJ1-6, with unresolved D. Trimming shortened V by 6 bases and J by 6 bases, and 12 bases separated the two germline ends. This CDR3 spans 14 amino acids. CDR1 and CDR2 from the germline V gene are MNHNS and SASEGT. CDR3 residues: CASSGRSLNSPLHF. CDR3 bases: TGTGCCAGCAGCGGCAGGTCGCTTAATTCACCCCTCCACTTT.

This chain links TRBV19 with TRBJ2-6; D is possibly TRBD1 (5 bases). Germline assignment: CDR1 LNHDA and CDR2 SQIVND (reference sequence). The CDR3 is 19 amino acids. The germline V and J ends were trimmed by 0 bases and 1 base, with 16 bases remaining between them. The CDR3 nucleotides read TGTGCCAGTAGTATAGATCTCTTGGACACCCTGTCTGGGGCCAACGTCCTGACTTTC. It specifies CASSIDLLDTLSGANVLTF.

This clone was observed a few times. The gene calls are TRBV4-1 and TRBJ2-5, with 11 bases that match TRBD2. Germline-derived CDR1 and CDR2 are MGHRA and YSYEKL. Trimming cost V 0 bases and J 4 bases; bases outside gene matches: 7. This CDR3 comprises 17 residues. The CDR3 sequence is CASSQDPHTSGGETQYF. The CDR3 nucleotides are TGCGCCAGCAGCCAAGACCCACACACTAGCGGGGGAGAGACCCAGTACTTC.

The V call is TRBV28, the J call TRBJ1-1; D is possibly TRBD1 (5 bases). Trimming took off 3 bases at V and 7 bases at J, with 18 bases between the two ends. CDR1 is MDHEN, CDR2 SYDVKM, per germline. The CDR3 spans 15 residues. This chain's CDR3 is CASSFTLRGRGEAFF. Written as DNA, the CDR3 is TGTGCCAGCAGTTTTACCCTCCGGGGGAGAGGTGAAGCTTTCTTT.

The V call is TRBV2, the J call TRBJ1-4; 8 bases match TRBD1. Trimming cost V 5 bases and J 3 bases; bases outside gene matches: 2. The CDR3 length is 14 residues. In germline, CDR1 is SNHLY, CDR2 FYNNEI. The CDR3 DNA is TGTGCCAGCAGTCAACAGGGGGCTAATGAAAAACTGTTTTTT. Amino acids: CASSQQGANEKLFF.

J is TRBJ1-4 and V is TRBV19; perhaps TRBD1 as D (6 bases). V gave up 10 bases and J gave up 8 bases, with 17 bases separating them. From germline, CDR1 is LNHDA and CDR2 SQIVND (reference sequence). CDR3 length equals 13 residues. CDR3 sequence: CATMAGAQEKLFF. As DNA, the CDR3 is TGTGCCACCATGGCGGGGGCGCAGGAAAAACTGTTTTTT. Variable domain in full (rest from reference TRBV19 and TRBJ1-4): DGGITQSPKYLFRKEGQNVTLSCEQNLNHDAMYWYRQDPGQGLRLIYYSQIVNDFQKGDIAEGYSVSREKKESFPLTVTSAQKNPTAFYLCATMAGAQEKLFFGSGTQLSVL.

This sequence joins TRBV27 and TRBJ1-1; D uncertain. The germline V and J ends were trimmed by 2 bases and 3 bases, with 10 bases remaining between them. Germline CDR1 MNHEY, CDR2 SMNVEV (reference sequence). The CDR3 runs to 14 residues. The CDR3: CASSLAAAHTEAFF. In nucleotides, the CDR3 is TGTGCCAGCAGTTTAGCAGCGGCGCACACTGAAGCTTTCTTT.

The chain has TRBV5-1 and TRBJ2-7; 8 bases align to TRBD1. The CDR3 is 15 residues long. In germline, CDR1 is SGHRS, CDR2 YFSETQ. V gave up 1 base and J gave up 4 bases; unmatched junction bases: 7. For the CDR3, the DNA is TGCGCCAGCAGCTTGTCCGGGACAGGTCGATACGAGCAGTACTTC. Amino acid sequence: CASSLSGTGRYEQYF. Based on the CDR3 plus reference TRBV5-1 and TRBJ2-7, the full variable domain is KAGVTQTPRYLIKTRGQQVTLSCSPISGHRSVSWYQQTPGQGLQFLFEYFSETQRNKGNFPGRFSGRQFSNSRSEMNVSTLELGDSALYLCASSLSGTGRYEQYFGPGTRLTVT.

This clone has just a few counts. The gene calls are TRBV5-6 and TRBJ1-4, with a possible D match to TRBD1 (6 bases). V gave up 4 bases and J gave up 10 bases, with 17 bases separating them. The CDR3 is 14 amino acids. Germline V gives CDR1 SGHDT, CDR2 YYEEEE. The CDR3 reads CASSTQQGSGKLFF. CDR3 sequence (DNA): TGTGCCAGCAGCACCCAACAGGGATCAGGAAAACTGTTTTTT.

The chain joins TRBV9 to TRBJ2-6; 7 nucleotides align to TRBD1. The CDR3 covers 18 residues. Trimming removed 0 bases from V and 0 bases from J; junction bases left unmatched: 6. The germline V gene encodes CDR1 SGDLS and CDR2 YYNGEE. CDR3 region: CASSVGRGLTSGANVLTF. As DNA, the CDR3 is TGTGCCAGCAGCGTAGGCAGGGGGTTAACCTCTGGGGCCAACGTCCTGACTTTC.

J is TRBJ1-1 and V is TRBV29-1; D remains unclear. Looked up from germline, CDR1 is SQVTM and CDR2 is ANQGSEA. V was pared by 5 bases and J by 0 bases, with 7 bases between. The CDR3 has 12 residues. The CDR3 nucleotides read TGCAGCGTTCTTACAGTGAACACTGAAGCTTTCTTT. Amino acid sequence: CSVLTVNTEAFF.

CDR3 coding DNA: TGTGCCAGCAGCTTATGGGCCAAGAACACTGAAGCTTTCTTT. It specifies CASSLWAKNTEAFF. This rearrangement joins TRBV9 to TRBJ1-1; the D is unclear. The V gene lost 4 bases and the J gene lost 1 base, with 11 bases spanning the gap. The CDR3 has 14 amino acids. CDR1 and CDR2 from the germline V gene are SGDLS and YYNGEE. Based on the CDR3 plus reference TRBV9 and TRBJ1-1, the full variable domain is DSGVTQTPKHLITATGQRVTLRCSPRSGDLSVYWYQQSLDQGLQFLIQYYNGEERAKGNILERFSAQQFPDLHSELNLSSLELGDSALYFCASSLWAKNTEAFFGQGTRLTVV.

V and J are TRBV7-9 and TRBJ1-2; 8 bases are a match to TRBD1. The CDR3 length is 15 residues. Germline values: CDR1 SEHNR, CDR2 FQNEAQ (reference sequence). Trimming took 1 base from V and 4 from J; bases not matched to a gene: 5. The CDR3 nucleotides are TGTGCCAGCAGCTTAGGGACAGGGTCTCCCTATGGCTACACCTTC. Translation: CASSLGTGSPYGYTF.

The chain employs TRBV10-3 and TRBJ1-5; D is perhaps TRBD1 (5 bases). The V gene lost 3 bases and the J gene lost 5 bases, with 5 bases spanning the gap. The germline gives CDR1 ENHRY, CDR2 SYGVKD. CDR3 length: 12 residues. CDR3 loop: CAISDRDQPQHF. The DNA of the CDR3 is TGTGCCATCAGTGACAGGGATCAGCCCCAGCATTTT.

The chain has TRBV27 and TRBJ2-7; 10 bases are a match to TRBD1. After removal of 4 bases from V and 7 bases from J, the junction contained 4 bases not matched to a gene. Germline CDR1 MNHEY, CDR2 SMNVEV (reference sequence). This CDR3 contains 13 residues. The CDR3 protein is CASSWGQGLEQYF. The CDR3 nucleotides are TGTGCCAGCAGTTGGGGACAGGGGTTAGAGCAGTACTTC.